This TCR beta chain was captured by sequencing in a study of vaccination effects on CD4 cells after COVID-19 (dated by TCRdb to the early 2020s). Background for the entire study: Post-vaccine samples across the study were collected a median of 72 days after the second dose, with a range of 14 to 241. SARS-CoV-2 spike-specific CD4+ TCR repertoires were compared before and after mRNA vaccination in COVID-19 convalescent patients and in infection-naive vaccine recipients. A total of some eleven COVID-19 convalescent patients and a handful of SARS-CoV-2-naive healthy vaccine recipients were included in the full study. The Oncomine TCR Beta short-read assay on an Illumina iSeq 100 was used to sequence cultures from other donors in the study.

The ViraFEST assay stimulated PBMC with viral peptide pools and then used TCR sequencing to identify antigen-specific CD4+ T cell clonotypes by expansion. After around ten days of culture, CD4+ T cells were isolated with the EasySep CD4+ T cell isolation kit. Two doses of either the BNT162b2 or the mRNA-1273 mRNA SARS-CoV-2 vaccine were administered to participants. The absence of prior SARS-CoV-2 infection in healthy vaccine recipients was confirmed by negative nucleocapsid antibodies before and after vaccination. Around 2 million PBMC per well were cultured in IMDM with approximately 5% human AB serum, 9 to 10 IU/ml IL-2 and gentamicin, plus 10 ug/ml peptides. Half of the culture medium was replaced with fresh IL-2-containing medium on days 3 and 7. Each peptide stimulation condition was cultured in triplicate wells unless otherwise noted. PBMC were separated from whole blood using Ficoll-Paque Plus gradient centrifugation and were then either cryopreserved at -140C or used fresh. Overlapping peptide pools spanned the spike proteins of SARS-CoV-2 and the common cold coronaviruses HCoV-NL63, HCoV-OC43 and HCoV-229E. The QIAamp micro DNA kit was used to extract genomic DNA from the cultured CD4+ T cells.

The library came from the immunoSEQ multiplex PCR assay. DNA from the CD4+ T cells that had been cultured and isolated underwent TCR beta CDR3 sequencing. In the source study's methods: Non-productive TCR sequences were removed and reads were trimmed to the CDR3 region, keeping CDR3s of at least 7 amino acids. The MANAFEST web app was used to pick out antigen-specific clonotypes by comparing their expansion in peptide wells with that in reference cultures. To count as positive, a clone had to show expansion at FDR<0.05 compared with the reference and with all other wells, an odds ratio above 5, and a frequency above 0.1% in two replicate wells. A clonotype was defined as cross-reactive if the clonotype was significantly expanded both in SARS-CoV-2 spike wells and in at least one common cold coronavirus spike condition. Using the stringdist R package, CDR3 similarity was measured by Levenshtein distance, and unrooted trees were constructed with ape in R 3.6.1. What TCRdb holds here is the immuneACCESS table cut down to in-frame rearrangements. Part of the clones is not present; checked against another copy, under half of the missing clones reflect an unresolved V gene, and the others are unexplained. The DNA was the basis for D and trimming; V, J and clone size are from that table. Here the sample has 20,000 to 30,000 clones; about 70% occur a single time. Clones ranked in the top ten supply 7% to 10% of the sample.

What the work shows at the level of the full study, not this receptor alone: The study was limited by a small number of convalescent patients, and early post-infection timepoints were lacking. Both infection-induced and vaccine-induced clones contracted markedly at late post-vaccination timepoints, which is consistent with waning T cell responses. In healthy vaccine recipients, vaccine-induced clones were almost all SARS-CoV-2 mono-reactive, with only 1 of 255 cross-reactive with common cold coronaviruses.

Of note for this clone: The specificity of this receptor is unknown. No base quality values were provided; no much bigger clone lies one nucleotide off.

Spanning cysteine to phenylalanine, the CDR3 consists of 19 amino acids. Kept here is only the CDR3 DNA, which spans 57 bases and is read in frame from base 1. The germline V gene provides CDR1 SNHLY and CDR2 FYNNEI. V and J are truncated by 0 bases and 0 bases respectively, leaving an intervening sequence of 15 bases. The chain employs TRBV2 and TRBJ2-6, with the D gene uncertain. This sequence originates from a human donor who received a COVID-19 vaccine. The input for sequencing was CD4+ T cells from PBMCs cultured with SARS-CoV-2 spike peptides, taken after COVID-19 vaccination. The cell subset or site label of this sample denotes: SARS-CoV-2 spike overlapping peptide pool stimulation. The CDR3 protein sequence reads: CASSEAGTRPSSGANVLTF. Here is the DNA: TGTGCCAGCAGTGAAGCGGGAACCAGGCCGAGCTCTGGGGCCAACGTCCTGACTTTC.